This entry lists 12 T cell receptor beta chains sequenced from one sample in a study of vaccination effects on CD4 cells after COVID-19. Viral peptide pools were used in the ViraFEST assay to expand antigen-specific CD4+ T cells, and sequencing came afterward. CD4+ T cell isolation took place after 10 days of culture. Previously uninfected by SARS-CoV-2, the vaccine recipients also showed negative nucleocapsid antibodies. The data were produced by immunoSEQ multiplex PCR, yet TCRdb's version contains in-frame clones alone and is incomplete. The data hold tens of thousands of clones, with about four fifths observed a single time. These TCRs' antigens remain unknown. The sample here was CD4+ T cells from PBMCs cultured with HCoV-NL63 spike peptides, taken before COVID-19 vaccination. Receptors were obtained from a human donor who received a COVID-19 vaccine.

The V gene is TRBV5-4, the J gene TRBJ2-2; 8 bases are shared with TRBD1. Germline assignment: CDR1 SGHNT and CDR2 YYREEE (reference sequence). This CDR3 is 16 amino acids long. J lost 0 bases, V lost 2 bases, and 3 bases had no gene match. The CDR3 spells CASSLNRGSNTGELFF. The CDR3 DNA reads TGTGCCAGCAGCTTAAACAGGGGGTCGAACACCGGGGAGCTGTTTTTT.

The chain carries TRBV28 and TRBJ1-2; no firm D call. CDR1 MDHEN and CDR2 SYDVKM come from the germline V gene. The length of the CDR3 is 14 residues. V shed 2 bases and J shed 1 base, with 8 bases lying between them. The CDR3 region is CASSLNVNNYGYTF. CDR3 DNA: TGTGCCAGCAGTTTAAATGTCAATAACTATGGCTACACCTTC.

The table lists this clone with a count of one. The V call is TRBV9, the J call TRBJ1-1, with D uncertain. The CDR3 spans 13 residues. Trimming shortened V by 4 bases and J by 7 bases, and 14 bases separated the two germline ends. Germline-derived CDR1 and CDR2 are SGDLS and YYNGEE. The CDR3 loop is CASSPQARNEAFF. CDR3 in DNA: TGTGCCAGCAGCCCCCAGGCACGGAATGAAGCTTTCTTT. Using reference TRBV9 and TRBJ1-1 for the parts outside the CDR3, the full variable domain is DSGVTQTPKHLITATGQRVTLRCSPRSGDLSVYWYQQSLDQGLQFLIQYYNGEERAKGNILERFSAQQFPDLHSELNLSSLELGDSALYFCASSPQARNEAFFGQGTRLTVV.

The DNA of the CDR3 is TGCGCCAGCAGGGGGATAGCGGGGGGACCCGGGGACATTCAGTACTTC. It yields the protein CASRGIAGGPGDIQYF. V usage is TRBV5-1 and J usage is TRBJ2-4, with TRBD2 matching 10 bases. Germline CDR1 is SGHRS and CDR2 is YFSETQ. This CDR3 is 16 amino acids long. V shed 5 bases, J shed 8 bases, and the junction held 13 bases outside the gene matches.

The V gene is TRBV2, the J gene TRBJ2-2, with a tentative D call TRBD1 (6 bases). Germline V gene data show CDR1 as SNHLY and CDR2 as FYNNEI. This CDR3 is built from 13 residues. Deletions cut 7 bases from V and 6 bases from J, with 12 bases between. The CDR3 DNA follows: TGTGCCAGCAAGGAACAGGGAGCCGGGGAGCTGTTTTTT. It yields the protein CASKEQGAGELFF.

In this sample, this clone turned up a few times. Here the CDR3 DNA reads TGTGCCAGTAGTATCGGGACCGCGTTTAATCAGCCCCAGCATTTT. It yields the protein CASSIGTAFNQPQHF. V and J are TRBV19 and TRBJ1-5, with a possible D match to TRBD1 (5 bases). Germline-derived CDR1 and CDR2 are LNHDA and SQIVND (reference sequence). V was cut by 3 bases and J by 4 bases, with 13 bases left in between. The CDR3 loop spans 15 amino acids. The complete variable domain, with remaining parts taken from reference TRBV19 and TRBJ1-5, reads DGGITQSPKYLFRKEGQNVTLSCEQNLNHDAMYWYRQDPGQGLRLIYYSQIVNDFQKGDIAEGYSVSREKKESFPLTVTSAQKNPTAFYLCASSIGTAFNQPQHFGDGTRLSIL.

The gene calls are TRBV19 and TRBJ1-4, with 8 bases that match TRBD1. This CDR3 has 14 amino acids. Germline trimming cut 4 bases from V and 8 bases from J; bases unmatched to any gene: 6. CDR1 is LNHDA, CDR2 SQIVND, per germline (reference sequence). The CDR3 spells CASSRQGRREKLFF. CDR3 DNA: TGTGCCAGTAGTAGACAGGGGAGGAGGGAAAAACTGTTTTTT.

V gene TRBV7-9 combines with J gene TRBJ2-7; weak D call: TRBD1 (6 bases). V was clipped by 5 bases and J by 3 bases, with 8 bases between them. Germline V lookup: CDR1 SEHNR, CDR2 FQNEAQ (reference sequence). This CDR3 comprises 12 residues. The CDR3 reads CASSRQDYEQYV. Written as DNA, the CDR3 is TGTGCCAGCAGCCGACAGGACTACGAGCAGTACGTC.

V usage is TRBV30 and J usage is TRBJ1-5; no clear D. Germline values: CDR1 GTSNPN, CDR2 SVGIG (reference sequence). With 2 bases removed from V and 5 bases from J, the gap between germline ends came to 10 bases. The CDR3 is 13 residues long. In nucleotides, the CDR3 is TGTGCCTGGAGTTCCGGTAAATATCAGCCCCAGCATTTT. Protein: CAWSSGKYQPQHF.

Only a few counts were recorded for this clone. This sequence joins TRBV7-2 and TRBJ1-5; no definite D call. This CDR3 is built from 13 residues. Between the trimmed V and J ends, which lost 6 bases and 7 bases, there was a span of 13 bases. From germline, CDR1 is SGHTA and CDR2 FQGNSA. This CDR3 is CASSQRWAQPQHF. In DNA, the CDR3 is TGTGCCAGCAGTCAAAGGTGGGCACAGCCCCAGCATTTT.

The V and J genes are TRBV6-5 and TRBJ1-2; the D is unclear. V was clipped by 5 bases and J by 8 bases, with 21 bases between them. Germline-derived CDR1 and CDR2 are MNHEY and SVGAGI. The CDR3 covers 15 residues. For the CDR3, the DNA is TGTGCCAGCAGTCCCCGGAGCGTCCCCTGGGGAGGCTACACCTTC. Protein sequence: CASSPRSVPWGGYTF.

In this sample, this clone turned up a few times. The chain combines TRBV3-1 (or the pseudogene TRBV3-2) with TRBJ1-1; 9 positions agree with TRBD1. Germline CDR1 and CDR2: LGHDT and YNNKEL (reference sequence). The CDR3 has 12 residues. The V and J ends lost 6 bases and 6 bases, in that order; junction bases with no gene match: 2. CDR3: CASSRQGAEAFF. CDR3 sequence (DNA): TGTGCCAGCAGTCGACAGGGGGCTGAAGCTTTCTTT.